The 2 T cell receptor beta chains below were found in one sample sequenced in a study of T cells in Graves' hyperthyroidism and ophthalmopathy. What was amplified from RNA transcripts were TCR beta CDR3 regions. Using the HTBI primer set, a first-round RT-PCR was run on the TCR CDR3. A single record per CDR3 protein comes from TCRdb applying MiXCR to the multiplex PCR reads. Counted here are about 270,000 distinct CDR3 sequences, around 15% occurring once; the ten biggest clones make up under 35%. Sequencing input: blood. These receptors came from a woman aged 45 to 65 with Graves' hyperthyroidism that later progressed to Graves' ophthalmopathy.

This chain uses TRBV28 with TRBJ2-3; perhaps TRBD2 as D (6 bases). CDR3 length: 15 amino acids. CDR1 is MDHEN, CDR2 SYDVKM, per germline. The ends were cut back, 5 bases at V and 0 bases at J, with 12 bases in the middle. The CDR3 sequence is CASSEAGPSTDTQYF. CDR3 in DNA: TGTGCCAGCAGTGAGGCGGGACCTAGCACAGATACGCAGTATTTT.

Many counts were recorded for this clonotype. V usage is TRBV6-1 and J usage is TRBJ2-3; 9 nucleotides agree with TRBD1. CDR1 MNHNS and CDR2 SASEGT come from the germline V gene. The CDR3 consists of 15 residues. J lost 4 bases, V lost 3 bases, and 5 bases had no gene match. The CDR3: CASSDGQGIADTQYF. The CDR3 bases are TGTGCCAGCAGTGATGGACAGGGGATCGCAGATACGCAGTATTTT.